This T cell receptor (beta chain) was identified in a study of blood T cells in healthy people across ages. Overall study findings and caveats: CMV infection status of these donors was not known.

CDR1 is SGHAT and CDR2 is FQNNGV in the germline V gene. The CDR3 is 16 amino acids. Details on this clonotype: Its antigen remains unidentified. This sequence may be a read error, since a much larger clone differs from it by one base.

A sample-barcoded 5' primer and a J-beta primer mix were used in a second PCR of roughly 6 to 11 cycles. TCRdb reanalysed the 5' RACE reads using MiXCR and keeps one entry per CDR3 protein. The sample consists of hundreds of thousands of distinct CDR3 sequences, over 40% of them appearing once. The sample consisted of blood. The V and J genes are TRBV11-2 and TRBJ2-5; TRBD1 agrees at 7 bases. The source of this sequence is a woman aged 80 or older in good health. The CDR3 reads CAGSSMTGTAWGTQYF. CDR3 in DNA: TGTGCCGGCAGCTCAATGACCGGGACAGCCTGGGGGACCCAGTACTTC.